This T cell receptor (beta chain) was recovered during a study of technical replicates of blood from a handful of donors. Measured with immunoSEQ multiplex PCR; TCRdb has only the in-frame clones, and not every one. The sample includes approximately 79,000 clones, 85% to 95% seen only once; the top ten take 0.35% to 0.45%. Germline V gene sequence: CDR1 SGHTA, CDR2 FQGTGA. This CDR3 has 17 residues. The trim removed 5 bases at V and 2 bases at J, leaving 12 bases unmatched. This chain connects TRBV7-3 to TRBJ2-3; 8 nucleotides line up with TRBD1. The origin of this receptor is a human donor in good health. The sequencing input was T cells isolated from PBMCs. The CDR3 bases are TGTGCCAGCAGCGCCAATGGGTGGACAGGGCTCACAGATACGCAGTATTTT. It specifies CASSANGWTGLTDTQYF.